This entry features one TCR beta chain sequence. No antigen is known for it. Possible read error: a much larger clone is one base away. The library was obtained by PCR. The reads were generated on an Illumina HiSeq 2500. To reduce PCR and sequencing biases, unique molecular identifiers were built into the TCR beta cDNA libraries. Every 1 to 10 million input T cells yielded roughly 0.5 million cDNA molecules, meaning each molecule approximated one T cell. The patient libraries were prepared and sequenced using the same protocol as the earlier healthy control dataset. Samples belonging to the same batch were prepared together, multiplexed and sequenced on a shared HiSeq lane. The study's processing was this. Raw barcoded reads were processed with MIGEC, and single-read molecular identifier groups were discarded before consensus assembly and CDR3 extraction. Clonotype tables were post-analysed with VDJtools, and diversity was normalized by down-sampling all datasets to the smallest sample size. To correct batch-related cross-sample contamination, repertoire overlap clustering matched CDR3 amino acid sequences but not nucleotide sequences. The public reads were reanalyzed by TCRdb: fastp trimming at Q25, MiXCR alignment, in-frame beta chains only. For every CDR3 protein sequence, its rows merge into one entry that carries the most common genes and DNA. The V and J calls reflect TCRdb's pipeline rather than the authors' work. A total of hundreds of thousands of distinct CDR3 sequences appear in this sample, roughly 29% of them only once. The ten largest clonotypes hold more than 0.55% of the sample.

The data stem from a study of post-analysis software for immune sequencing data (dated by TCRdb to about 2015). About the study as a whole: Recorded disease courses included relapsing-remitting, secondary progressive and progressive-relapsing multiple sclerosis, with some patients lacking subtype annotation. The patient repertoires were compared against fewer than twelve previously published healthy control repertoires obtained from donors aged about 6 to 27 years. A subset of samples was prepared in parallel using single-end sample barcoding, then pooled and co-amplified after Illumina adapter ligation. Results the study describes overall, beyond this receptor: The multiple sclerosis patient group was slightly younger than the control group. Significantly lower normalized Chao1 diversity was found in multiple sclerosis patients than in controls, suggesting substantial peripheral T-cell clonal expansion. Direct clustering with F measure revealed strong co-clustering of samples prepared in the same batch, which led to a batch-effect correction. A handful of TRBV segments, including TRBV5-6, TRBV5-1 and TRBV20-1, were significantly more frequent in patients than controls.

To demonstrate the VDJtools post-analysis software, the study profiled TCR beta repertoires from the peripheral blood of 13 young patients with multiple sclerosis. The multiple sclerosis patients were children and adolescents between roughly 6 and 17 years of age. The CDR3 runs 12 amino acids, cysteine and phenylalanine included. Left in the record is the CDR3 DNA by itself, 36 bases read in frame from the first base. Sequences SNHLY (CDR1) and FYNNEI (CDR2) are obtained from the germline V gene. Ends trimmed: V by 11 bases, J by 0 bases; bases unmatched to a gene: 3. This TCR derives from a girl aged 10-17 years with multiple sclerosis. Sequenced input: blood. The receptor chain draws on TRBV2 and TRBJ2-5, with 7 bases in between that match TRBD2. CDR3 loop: CAGTSDQETQYF. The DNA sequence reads TGTGCCGGCACTAGCGACCAAGAGACCCAGTACTTC.